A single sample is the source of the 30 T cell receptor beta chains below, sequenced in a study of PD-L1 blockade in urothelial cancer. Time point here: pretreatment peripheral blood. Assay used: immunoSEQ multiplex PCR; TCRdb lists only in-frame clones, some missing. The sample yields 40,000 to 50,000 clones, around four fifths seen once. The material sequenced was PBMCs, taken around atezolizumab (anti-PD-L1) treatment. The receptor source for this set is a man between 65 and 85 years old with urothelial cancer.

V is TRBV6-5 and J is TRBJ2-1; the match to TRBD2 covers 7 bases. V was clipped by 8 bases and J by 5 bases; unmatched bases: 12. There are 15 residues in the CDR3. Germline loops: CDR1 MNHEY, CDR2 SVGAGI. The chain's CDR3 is CASRRGEMAHNEQFF. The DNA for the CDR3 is TGTGCCAGCCGACGGGGGGAGATGGCCCACAATGAGCAGTTCTTC.

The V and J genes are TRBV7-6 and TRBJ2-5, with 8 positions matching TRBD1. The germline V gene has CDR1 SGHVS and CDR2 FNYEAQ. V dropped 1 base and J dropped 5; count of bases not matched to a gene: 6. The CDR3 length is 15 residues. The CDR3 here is CASSLGQGALETQYF. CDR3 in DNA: TGTGCCAGCAGCTTAGGGCAGGGGGCATTGGAGACCCAGTACTTC.

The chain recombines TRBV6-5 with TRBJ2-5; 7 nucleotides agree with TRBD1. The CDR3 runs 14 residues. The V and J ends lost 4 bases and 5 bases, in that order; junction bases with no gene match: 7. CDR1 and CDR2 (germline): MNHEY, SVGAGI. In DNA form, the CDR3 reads TGTGCCAGCAGTTTCAACAGGGGAAGGGAGACCCAGTACTTC. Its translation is CASSFNRGRETQYF.

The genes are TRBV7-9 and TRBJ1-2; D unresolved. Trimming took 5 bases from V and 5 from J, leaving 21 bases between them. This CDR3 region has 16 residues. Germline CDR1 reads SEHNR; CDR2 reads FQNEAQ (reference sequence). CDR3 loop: CASSPWEKLAFYGYTF. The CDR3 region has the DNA TGTGCCAGCAGCCCGTGGGAAAAGTTAGCGTTTTATGGCTACACCTTC. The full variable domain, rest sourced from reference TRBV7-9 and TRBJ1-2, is DTGVSQNPRHKITKRGQNVTFRCDPISEHNRLYWYRQTLGQGPEFLTYFQNEAQLEKSRLLSDRFSAERPKGSFSTLEIQRTEQGDSAMYLCASSPWEKLAFYGYTFGSGTRLTVV.

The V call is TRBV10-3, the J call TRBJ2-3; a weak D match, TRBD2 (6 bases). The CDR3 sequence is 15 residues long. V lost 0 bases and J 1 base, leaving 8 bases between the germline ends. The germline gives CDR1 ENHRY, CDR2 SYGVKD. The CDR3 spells CAISESASGTDTQYF. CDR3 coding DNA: TGTGCCATCAGTGAGTCGGCTAGCGGCACAGATACGCAGTATTTT.

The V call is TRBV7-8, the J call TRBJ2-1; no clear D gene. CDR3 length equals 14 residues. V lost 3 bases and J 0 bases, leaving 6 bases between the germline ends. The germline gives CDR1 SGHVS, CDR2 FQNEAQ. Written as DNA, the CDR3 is TGTGCCAGCAGCTTGGAGAGCTCCTACAATGAGCAGTTCTTC. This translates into CASSLESSYNEQFF.

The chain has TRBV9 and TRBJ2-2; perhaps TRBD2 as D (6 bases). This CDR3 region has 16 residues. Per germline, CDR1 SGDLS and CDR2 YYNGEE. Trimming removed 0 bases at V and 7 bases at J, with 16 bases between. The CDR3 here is CASSVGGEGSGGELFF. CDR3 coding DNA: TGTGCCAGCAGCGTAGGGGGGGAAGGGTCTGGCGGGGAGCTGTTTTTT.

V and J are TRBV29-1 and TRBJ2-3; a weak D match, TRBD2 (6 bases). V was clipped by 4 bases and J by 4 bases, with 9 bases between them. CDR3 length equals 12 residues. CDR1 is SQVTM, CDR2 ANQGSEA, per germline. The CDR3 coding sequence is TGCAGCGTTGCGCCTAGCGCAGATACGCAGTATTTT. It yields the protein CSVAPSADTQYF.

The CDR3 DNA follows: TGCGCCAGCAGCCAAGACCCGGGAAAAGGCTCACCCCTCCACTTT. Residues: CASSQDPGKGSPLHF. The genes are TRBV4-1 and TRBJ1-6; no definite D call. Trimming removed 0 bases from V and 10 bases from J, with 13 bases in between. This CDR3 spans 15 amino acids. Germline lookup yields CDR1 MGHRA and CDR2 YSYEKL.

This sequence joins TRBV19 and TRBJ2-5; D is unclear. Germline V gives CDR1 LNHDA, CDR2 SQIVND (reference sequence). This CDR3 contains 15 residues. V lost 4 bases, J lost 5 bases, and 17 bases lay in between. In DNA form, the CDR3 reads TGTGCCAGTAGTAATTATGTTGGCAGGTTTGAGACCCAGTACTTC. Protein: CASSNYVGRFETQYF.

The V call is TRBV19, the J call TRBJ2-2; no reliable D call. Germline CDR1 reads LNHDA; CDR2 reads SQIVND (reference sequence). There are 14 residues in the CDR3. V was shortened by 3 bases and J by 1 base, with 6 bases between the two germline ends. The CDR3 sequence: CASSISGNTGELFF. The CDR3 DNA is TGTGCCAGTAGTATTTCGGGGAACACCGGGGAGCTGTTTTTT.

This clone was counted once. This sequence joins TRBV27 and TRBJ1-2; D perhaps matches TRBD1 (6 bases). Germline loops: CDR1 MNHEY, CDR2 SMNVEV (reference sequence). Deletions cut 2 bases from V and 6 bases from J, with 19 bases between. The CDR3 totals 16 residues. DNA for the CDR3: TGTGCCAGCAGTTTAGCGTCCTCGGCAGGGGCTAATGGCTACACCTTC. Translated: CASSLASSAGANGYTF.

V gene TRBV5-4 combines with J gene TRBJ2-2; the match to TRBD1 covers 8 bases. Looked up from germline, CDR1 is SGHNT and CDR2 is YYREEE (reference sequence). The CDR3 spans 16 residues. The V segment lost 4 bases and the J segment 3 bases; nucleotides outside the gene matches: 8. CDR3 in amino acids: CASSRRETGDTGELFF. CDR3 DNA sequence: TGTGCCAGCAGCCGTCGGGAGACAGGGGACACCGGGGAGCTGTTTTTT.

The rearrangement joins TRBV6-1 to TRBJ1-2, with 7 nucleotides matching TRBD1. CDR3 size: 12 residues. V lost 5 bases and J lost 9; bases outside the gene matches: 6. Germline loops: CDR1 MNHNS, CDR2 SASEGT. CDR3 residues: CASSRDSRSYTF. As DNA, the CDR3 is TGTGCCAGCAGTCGGGACAGTCGTAGCTACACCTTC.

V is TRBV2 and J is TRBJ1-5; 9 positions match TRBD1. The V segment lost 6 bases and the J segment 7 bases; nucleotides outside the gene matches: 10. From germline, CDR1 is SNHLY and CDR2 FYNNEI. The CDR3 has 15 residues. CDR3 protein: CASRGGQGVGQPQHF. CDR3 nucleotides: TGTGCCAGCAGGGGGGGACAGGGAGTGGGACAGCCCCAGCATTTT.

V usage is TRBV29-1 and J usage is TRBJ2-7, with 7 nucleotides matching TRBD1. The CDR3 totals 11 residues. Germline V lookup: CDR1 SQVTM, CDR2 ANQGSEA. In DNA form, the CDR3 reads TGCAGTTGCGGACAGGTCGGCGAGCAGTACTTC. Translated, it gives CSCGQVGEQYF.

CDR3 sequence (DNA): TGCAGCGTTGAGGGGGACAGGCGGTCTATTTATGGCTACACCTTC. Residues: CSVEGDRRSIYGYTF. The rearrangement links TRBV29-1 to TRBJ1-2; 8 nucleotides align to TRBD1. The length of the CDR3 is 15 residues. J gave up 5 bases and V 3 bases, and 11 bases lay outside the gene matches. Per the germline V gene, CDR1 is SQVTM and CDR2 is ANQGSEA.

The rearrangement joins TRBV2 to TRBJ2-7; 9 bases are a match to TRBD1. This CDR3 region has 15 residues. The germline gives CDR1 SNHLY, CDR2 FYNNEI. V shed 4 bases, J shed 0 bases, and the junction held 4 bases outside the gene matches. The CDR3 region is CASSAVTGGSYEQYF. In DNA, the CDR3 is TGTGCCAGCAGTGCCGTGACAGGGGGCTCCTACGAGCAGTACTTC.

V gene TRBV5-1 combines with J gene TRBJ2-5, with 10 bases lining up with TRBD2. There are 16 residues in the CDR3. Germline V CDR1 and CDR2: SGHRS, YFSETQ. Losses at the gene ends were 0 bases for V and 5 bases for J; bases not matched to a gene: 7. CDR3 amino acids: CASSLAPSGSQETQYF. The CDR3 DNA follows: TGCGCCAGCAGCTTGGCGCCTAGCGGGAGCCAGGAGACCCAGTACTTC.

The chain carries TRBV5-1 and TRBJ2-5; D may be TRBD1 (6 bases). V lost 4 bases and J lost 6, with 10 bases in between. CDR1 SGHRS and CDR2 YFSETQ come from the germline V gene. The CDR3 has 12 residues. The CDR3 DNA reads TGCGCCAGCAGCCCCCAGGGGCAGACCCAGTACTTC. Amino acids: CASSPQGQTQYF.

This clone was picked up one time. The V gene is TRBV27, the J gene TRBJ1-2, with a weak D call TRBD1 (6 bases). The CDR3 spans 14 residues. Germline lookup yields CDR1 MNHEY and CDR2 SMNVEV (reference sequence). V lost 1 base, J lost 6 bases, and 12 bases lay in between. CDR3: CASSLFGGADGYTF. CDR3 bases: TGTGCCAGCAGTTTATTTGGGGGCGCTGATGGCTACACCTTC.

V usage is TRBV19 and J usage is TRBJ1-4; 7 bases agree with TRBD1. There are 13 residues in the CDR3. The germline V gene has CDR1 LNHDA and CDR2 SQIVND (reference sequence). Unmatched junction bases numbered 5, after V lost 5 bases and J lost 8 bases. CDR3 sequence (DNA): TGTGCCAGTAGTCGACAGGGACGCGAAAAACTGTTTTTT. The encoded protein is CASSRQGREKLFF.

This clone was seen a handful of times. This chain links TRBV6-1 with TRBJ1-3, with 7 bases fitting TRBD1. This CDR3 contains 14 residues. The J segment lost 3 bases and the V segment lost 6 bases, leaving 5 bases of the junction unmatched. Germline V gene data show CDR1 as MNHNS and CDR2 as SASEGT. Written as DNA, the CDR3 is TGTGCCAGCAGGACAGGGAATTTTGGAAACACCATATATTTT. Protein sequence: CASRTGNFGNTIYF.

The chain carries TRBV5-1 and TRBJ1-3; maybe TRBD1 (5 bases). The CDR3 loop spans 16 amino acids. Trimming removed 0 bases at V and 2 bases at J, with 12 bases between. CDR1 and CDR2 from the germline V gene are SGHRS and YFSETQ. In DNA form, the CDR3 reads TGCGCCAGCAGCTTGGACGGGGGACTGACTGGAAACACCATATATTTT. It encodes CASSLDGGLTGNTIYF.

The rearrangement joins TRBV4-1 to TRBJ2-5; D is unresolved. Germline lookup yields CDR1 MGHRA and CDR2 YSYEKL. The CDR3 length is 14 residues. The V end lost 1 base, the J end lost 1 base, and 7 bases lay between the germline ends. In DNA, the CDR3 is TGCGCCAGCAGCCAAGGTCGCGCCCAAGAGACCCAGTACTTC. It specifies CASSQGRAQETQYF.

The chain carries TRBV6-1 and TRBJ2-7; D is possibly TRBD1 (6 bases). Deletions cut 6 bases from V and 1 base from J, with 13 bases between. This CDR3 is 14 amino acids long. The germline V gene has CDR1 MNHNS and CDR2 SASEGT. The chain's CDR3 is CASSFDRRSYEQYF. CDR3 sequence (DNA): TGTGCCAGCAGCTTCGACAGGCGTTCCTACGAGCAGTACTTC.

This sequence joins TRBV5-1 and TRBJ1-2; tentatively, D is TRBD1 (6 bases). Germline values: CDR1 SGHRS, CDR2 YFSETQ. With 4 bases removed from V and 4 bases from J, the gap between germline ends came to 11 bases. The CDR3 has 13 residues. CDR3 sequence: CASSPGQSYGYTF. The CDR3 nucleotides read TGCGCCAGCAGCCCCGGACAGTCCTATGGCTACACCTTC.

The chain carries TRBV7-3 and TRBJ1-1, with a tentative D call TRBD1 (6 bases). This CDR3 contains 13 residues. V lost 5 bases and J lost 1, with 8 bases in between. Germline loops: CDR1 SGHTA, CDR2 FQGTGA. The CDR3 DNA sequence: TGTGCCAGCAGCGGACAGCCGAACACTGAAGCTTTCTTT. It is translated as CASSGQPNTEAFF.

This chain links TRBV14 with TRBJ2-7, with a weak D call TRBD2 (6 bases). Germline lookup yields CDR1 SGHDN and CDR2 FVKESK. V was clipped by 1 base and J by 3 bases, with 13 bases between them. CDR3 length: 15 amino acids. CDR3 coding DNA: TGTGCCAGCAGCCAAGGTGGGACTCCTTACTACGAGCAGTACTTC. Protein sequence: CASSQGGTPYYEQYF. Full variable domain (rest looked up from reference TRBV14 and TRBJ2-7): EAGVTQFPSHSVIEKGQTVTLRCDPISGHDNLYWYRRVMGKEIKFLLHFVKESKQDESGMPNNRFLAERTGGTYSTLKVQPAELEDSGVYFCASSQGGTPYYEQYFGPGTRLTVT.

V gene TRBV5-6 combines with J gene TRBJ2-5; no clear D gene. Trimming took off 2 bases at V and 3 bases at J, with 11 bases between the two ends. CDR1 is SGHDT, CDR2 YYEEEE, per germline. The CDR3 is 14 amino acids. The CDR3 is CASSLTSTEETQYF. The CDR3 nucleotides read TGTGCCAGCAGCTTAACCAGTACCGAAGAGACCCAGTACTTC.